The clone carrying this T cell receptor beta chain was picked up many times. Its antigen remains unidentified. These data come from a study of molecular identifiers for immune sequencing clone quantification. TCRdb recomputed calls from the PCR reads with MiXCR, one row per CDR3 protein. Of under 600,000 distinct CDR3 sequences listed, about 25% are singletons. Study-wide results and caveats: More than 97% of effector molecules, versus under 1% of naive-cell molecules, belonged to clones above 20 RNA copies. Highly expanded clone sizes could be underestimated by identical TCR molecules sharing a barcode.

RNA fractions of 10%, 30% or 50% and roughly 20,000 to 1,000,000 sorted cells were the source of naive CD8 libraries. Isolation of naive CD8 T cells was achieved by sorting on a CD8+CD4-CCR7+CD45RA+ phenotype. Germline loops: CDR1 SGHTA, CDR2 FQGNSA. The CDR3 loop spans 18 amino acids. V was pared by 1 base and J by 2 bases, with 10 bases of the junction left unmatched. The source of this sequence is a human donor in good health. Some libraries in this study had Jurkat cell RNA spiked in. The chain uses TRBV7-2 and TRBJ1-5; TRBD1 aligns across 8 bases. The sample was naive CD8+ T cells from blood, with Jurkat cell RNA spiked in. Specified subset: FACS-sorted CD8+CD4-CCR7+CD45RA+ naive T cells. The CDR3 sequence: CASSLDLAGGAGNQPQHF. Written as DNA, the CDR3 is TGTGCCAGCAGCTTAGATTTGGCAGGGGGCGCGGGCAATCAGCCCCAGCATTTT.